The 24 T cell receptor beta chains listed next were all sequenced from one sample in a study of radiotherapy plus CTLA-4 blockade in lung cancer (dated by TCRdb to the late 2010s). Libraries were made using the immunoSEQ multiplex PCR assay. The clones in this table, taken by TCRdb from immuneACCESS, are in-frame only. Not every clone is retained; where verified, under half of the shortfall comes from an unresolved V gene, and the cause of the rest is unknown. The sample table shows roughly 51,000 clones, and approximately 86% are seen once. The ten largest clones add up to 15% to 20% of the sample. The sequences come from peripheral blood, collected from a patient treated with radiotherapy plus ipilimumab. These receptors were taken from a human donor with non-small cell lung cancer that progressed on radiotherapy plus ipilimumab. Some clones in this sample may be carry-over from other donors' samples.

This chain uses TRBV28 with TRBJ1-4, with 9 bases lining up with TRBD1. From germline, CDR1 is MDHEN and CDR2 SYDVKM. V was clipped by 5 bases and J by 7 bases; unmatched bases: 5. This CDR3 contains 14 residues. The CDR3 DNA sequence: TGTGCCAGCAGTCCAACAGGGGGCGGTGAAAAACTGTTTTTT. Its translation: CASSPTGGGEKLFF.

The V call is TRBV23-1, the J call TRBJ2-3; 10 bases match TRBD2. TRBV23-1 counts as an open reading frame of uncertain function. The CDR3 extends over 17 amino acids. After removal of 9 bases from V and 0 bases from J, the junction contained 12 bases not matched to a gene. The CDR3 loop reads CARSRLAGLTSTDTQYF. The CDR3 region has the DNA TGCGCCAGATCTAGACTAGCGGGCCTTACTAGCACAGATACGCAGTATTTT.

The rearrangement uses TRBV5-4 and TRBJ2-1; possible D gene TRBD2, 5 bases. Trimming took 0 bases from V and 10 from J, leaving 14 bases between them. The germline CDR1 and CDR2 sequences are SGHNT and YYREEE (reference sequence). This CDR3 has 14 amino acids. The CDR3 sequence: CASSLEGGRREQFF. CDR3 nucleotides: TGTGCCAGCAGCTTGGAAGGCGGGCGAAGGGAGCAGTTCTTC.

The chain has TRBV5-6 and TRBJ2-5, with D unclear. The CDR3 spans 15 residues. Germline V gene lookup returns CDR1 SGHDT and CDR2 YYEEEE. Deletions cut 0 bases from V and 5 bases from J, with 14 bases between. CDR3 in amino acids: CASSLAPAARETQYF. In nucleotides, the CDR3 is TGTGCCAGCAGCTTGGCCCCCGCGGCGCGGGAGACCCAGTACTTC.

V gene TRBV12-1 combines with J gene TRBJ1-5; TRBD1 is the table's D call, not checked against the DNA. TRBV12-1 is assigned pseudogene status. The CDR3 extends over 15 amino acids. CDR3 amino acids: CASSFGVQFNQPQHF. CDR3 sequence (DNA): TGTGCCAGCAGCTTTGGAGTACAGTTTAATCAGCCCCAGCATTTT.

The chain combines TRBV2 with TRBJ2-1; 11 nucleotides match TRBD1. CDR1 is SNHLY, CDR2 FYNNEI, per germline. CDR3 length equals 15 residues. The V segment lost 9 bases and the J segment 12 bases; nucleotides outside the gene matches: 16. The CDR3 is CASSNPGQGVEGQFF. CDR3 sequence (DNA): TGTGCCAGTTCGAACCCGGGACAGGGGGTAGAGGGGCAGTTCTTC.

This clone was picked up a small number of times. This chain joins TRBV4-2 and TRBJ2-1, with D possibly matching TRBD2 (6 bases). The germline CDR1 and CDR2 sequences are LGHNA and YNFKEQ. V was pared by 5 bases and J by 9 bases, with 11 bases between. The CDR3 contains 12 residues. The chain's CDR3 is CASSSMGGEQFF. CDR3 bases: TGTGCCAGCAGCTCGATGGGGGGTGAGCAGTTCTTC.

This chain uses TRBV19 with TRBJ2-3, with a weak D call TRBD1 (6 bases). Trimming pared 5 bases from V and 1 base from J, leaving 10 bases between. CDR3 length: 14 amino acids. CDR1 and CDR2 from the germline V gene are LNHDA and SQIVND (reference sequence). CDR3 sequence (DNA): TGTGCCAGTAGTGGGGCAGGGGGCACAGATACGCAGTATTTT. Amino acids: CASSGAGGTDTQYF.

This chain uses TRBV7-2 with TRBJ2-7, with no clear D. The CDR3 is 14 residues long. Germline CDR1 SGHTA, CDR2 FQGNSA. Trimming cost V 10 bases and J 1 base, with 17 bases left between them. The CDR3 coding sequence is TGTGCCACCAAAAGGAGTTTGGAGTCCTACGAGCAGTACTTC. Residues: CATKRSLESYEQYF.

A single count supports this clone. J is TRBJ2-7 and V is TRBV10-2, with TRBD2 matching 10 bases. The CDR3 loop spans 15 amino acids. With 2 bases clipped from V and 3 bases from J, the junction kept 4 bases outside the gene matches. Germline lookup yields CDR1 WSHSY and CDR2 SAAADI. This CDR3 reads CASSEGTSVGYEQYF. The CDR3 coding sequence is TGCGCCAGCAGTGAGGGGACTAGCGTGGGCTACGAGCAGTACTTC.

The rearrangement joins TRBV7-2 to TRBJ2-2, with TRBD2 as a possible D gene (6 bases). Trimming cost V 6 bases and J 0 bases, with 14 bases left between them. The CDR3 covers 16 residues. Germline V gene data show CDR1 as SGHTA and CDR2 as FQGNSA. The CDR3 region is CASSPRGGTNTGELFF. CDR3 DNA: TGTGCCAGCAGTCCCCGAGGCGGGACGAACACCGGGGAGCTGTTTTTT.

The rearrangement uses TRBV27 and TRBJ1-1, with D tentatively TRBD1 (5 bases). CDR1 MNHEY and CDR2 SMNVEV come from the germline V gene (reference sequence). The V end lost 8 bases, the J end lost 1 base, and 17 bases lay between the germline ends. The CDR3 contains 15 residues. The CDR3 nucleotides read TGTGCCAGCTTAAGGTTGCTGGGGCGGAACACTGAAGCTTTCTTT. Translated, it gives CASLRLLGRNTEAFF.

The rearrangement uses TRBV9 and TRBJ2-3; a possible D gene is TRBD2 (6 bases). Germline CDR1 is SGDLS and CDR2 is YYNGEE. The CDR3 spans 15 residues. Deletions cut 0 bases from V and 1 base from J, with 9 bases between. CDR3 nucleotide sequence: TGTGCCAGCAGCGTAGTGGCGGGGCGCACAGATACGCAGTATTTT. Encoded protein: CASSVVAGRTDTQYF. Using reference TRBV9 and TRBJ2-3 for the parts outside the CDR3, the full variable domain is DSGVTQTPKHLITATGQRVTLRCSPRSGDLSVYWYQQSLDQGLQFLIQYYNGEERAKGNILERFSAQQFPDLHSELNLSSLELGDSALYFCASSVVAGRTDTQYFGPGTRLTVL.

Note on this clone: An end of the junction does not agree with germline; a read error may underlie this. CDR3 DNA: TGCGCCAGCGGCTTACAGGGGTTTTCTAACTATGGCTACACCTTC. It is translated as CASGLQGFSNYGYTF. The J gene is TRBJ1-2, the V gene TRBV5-1, with TRBD1 matching over 7 bases. The CDR3 totals 15 residues. Per the germline V gene, CDR1 is SGHRS and CDR2 is YFSETQ.

The V and J genes are TRBV30 and TRBJ2-7; 9 bases agree with TRBD1. Germline V gene sequence: CDR1 GTSNPN, CDR2 SVGIG (reference sequence). After removal of 2 bases from V and 4 bases from J, the junction contained 9 bases not matched to a gene. CDR3 length: 15 residues. The CDR3 sequence: CAWSPGQGTIYEQYF. CDR3 nucleotide sequence: TGTGCCTGGAGTCCCGGACAGGGGACAATTTACGAGCAGTACTTC. The full variable domain, in which reference TRBV30 and TRBJ2-7 provide the parts outside the CDR3, is SQTIHQWPATLVQPVGSPLSLECTVEGTSNPNLYWYRQAAGRGLQLLFYSVGIGQISSEVPQNLSASRPQDRQFILSSKKLLLSDSGFYLCAWSPGQGTIYEQYFGPGTRLTVT.

The chain uses TRBV7-2 and TRBJ2-7, with TRBD1 as a possible D gene (5 bases). This CDR3 contains 14 residues. Germline loops: CDR1 SGHTA, CDR2 FQGNSA. V gave up 3 bases and J gave up 2 bases, with 11 bases separating them. CDR3 loop: CASSFWTPTYEQYF. Written as DNA, the CDR3 is TGTGCCAGCAGCTTCTGGACACCTACCTACGAGCAGTACTTC. Full variable domain (missing parts from reference TRBV7-2 and TRBJ2-7): GAGVSQSPSNKVTEKGKDVELRCDPISGHTALYWYRQSLGQGLEFLIYFQGNSAPDKSGLPSDRFSAERTGGSVSTLTIQRTQQEDSAVYLCASSFWTPTYEQYFGPGTRLTVT.

The chain couples TRBV5-1 to TRBJ1-5, with 8 bases aligning to TRBD1. The CDR3 runs 13 residues. Per germline, CDR1 SGHRS and CDR2 YFSETQ. V lost 5 bases and J lost 5; bases outside the gene matches: 3. CDR3 bases: TGCGCCAGCAGGGGACAGGTCGATCAGCCCCAGCATTTT. Translation gives CASRGQVDQPQHF.

The V and J genes are TRBV5-1 and TRBJ2-7; 9 bases align to TRBD1. V lost 4 bases, J lost 4 bases, and 6 bases stayed unmatched. The CDR3 is 14 amino acids. CDR1 and CDR2 from the germline V gene are SGHRS and YFSETQ. The CDR3 nucleotides read TGCGCCAGCAGCCTGGGGACAGGGAGGTACGAGCAGTACTTC. Its translation is CASSLGTGRYEQYF.

The genes are TRBV6-1 and TRBJ1-5; 7 bases align to TRBD1. Trimming at V came to 3 bases and at J to 6 bases, leaving 5 bases not matched to a gene. The germline gives CDR1 MNHNS, CDR2 SASEGT. This CDR3 has 14 residues. In nucleotides, the CDR3 is TGTGCCAGCAGTGAGCCACAGGGGATTCAGCCCCAGCATTTT. The encoded protein is CASSEPQGIQPQHF.

The chain combines TRBV11-2 with TRBJ2-7, with unresolved D. V gave up 3 bases and J gave up 0 bases, with 15 bases separating them. Germline CDR1 and CDR2: SGHAT and FQNNGV. The CDR3 is made up of 16 amino acids. CDR3 nucleotides: TGTGCCAGCAGCTTCAGTCCCGGGTTGAGCTCCTACGAGCAGTACTTC. Encoded protein: CASSFSPGLSSYEQYF.

This chain uses TRBV7-8 with TRBJ2-2, with TRBD1 matching 7 bases. The CDR3 has 14 residues. Germline V gives CDR1 SGHVS, CDR2 FQNEAQ. V trimming: 4 bases; J trimming: 5 bases; junction bases outside the gene matches: 4. The CDR3 nucleotides are TGTGCCAGCAGCTGGACGGACAGGACCGGGGAGCTGTTTTTT. Translation gives CASSWTDRTGELFF. The full variable domain, completed using reference TRBV7-8 and TRBJ2-2, is GAGVSQSPRYKVAKRGQDVALRCDPISGHVSLFWYQQALGQGPEFLTYFQNEAQLDKSGLPSDRFFAERPEGSVSTLKIQRTQQEDSAVYLCASSWTDRTGELFFGEGSRLTVL.

CDR3 in amino acids: CASSYGTGNTDTQYF. For the CDR3, the DNA is TGCGCCAGCAGCTACGGGACAGGGAACACAGATACGCAGTATTTT. The chain couples TRBV5-1 to TRBJ2-3; 9 bases are a match to TRBD1. Per germline, CDR1 SGHRS and CDR2 YFSETQ. V was clipped by 3 bases and J by 2 bases; unmatched bases: 4. There are 15 residues in the CDR3.

This clone was seen more than once but under ten times. The chain links TRBV2 to TRBJ1-4, with 8 bases that match TRBD1. Looked up from germline, CDR1 is SNHLY and CDR2 is FYNNEI. This CDR3 spans 15 amino acids. J was trimmed by 5 bases and V by 2 bases; bases with no gene match: 4. DNA of the CDR3: TGTGCCAGCAGTGAATCTCAGGGGGCGAATGAAAAACTGTTTTTT. It is translated as CASSESQGANEKLFF.

The CDR3 here is CASSETWEDTQYF. The CDR3 DNA reads TGTGCCAGCAGTGAAACCTGGGAGGATACGCAGTATTTT. V is TRBV25-1 and J is TRBJ2-3; TRBD2 is a possible D gene (5 bases). V gave up 2 bases and J gave up 6 bases, with 9 bases separating them. This CDR3 spans 13 amino acids. Germline CDR1 MGHDK, CDR2 SYGVNS.